A selection of T cell receptor beta chains follows, all from one sample in a study of blood T cells in healthy people across ages. A single record per CDR3 protein comes from TCRdb applying MiXCR to the 5' RACE reads. The data show 650,000 to 800,000 distinct CDR3 sequences, 40% to 50% seen once. Sequencing used blood. Source of these receptors: a man between 60 and 70 years old in good health. Each CDR3 is given with its conserved first and last residue. D genes are given only for firm matches. Clone size is shown for a subset of rows, as once, few, many or a class of expanded clone.

D,size,J,V,DNA,CDR3
TRBD2,-,TRBJ2-1,TRBV5-1,TGCGCCAGCACGCCTAGCGGGGGGAACAATGAGCAGTTCTTC,CASTPSGGNNEQFF
-,-,TRBJ2-7,TRBV12-3/TRBV12-4,TGTGCCAGCAGCTACAGCGAGCCCTCTTACGAGCAGTACTTC,CASSYSEPSYEQYF
-,-,TRBJ1-1,TRBV7-9,TGTGCCAGCAGCAAAGGCAACGGGGTGAACACTGAAGCTTTCTTT,CASSKGNGVNTEAFF
-,-,TRBJ2-2,TRBV7-9,TGTGCCAGCAGCTTAGACAGGCTCACCCCCCGGGAGCTGTTTTTT,CASSLDRLTPRELFF
-,-,TRBJ1-1,TRBV25-1,TGTGCCAGCAGTGAATCATCGGCACCCTCTCCGAGGGCTTTCTTT,CASSESSAPSPRAFF
-,-,TRBJ1-1,TRBV6-6,TGTGCCAGCAGACCAAATACAGGAGCCGGCGCTTTCTTT,CASRPNTGAGAFF
TRBD2,-,TRBJ2-4,TRBV29-1,TGCAGCGTTGCAAGCGGGAGGGTCCCCAAAAACATTCAGTACTTC,CSVASGRVPKNIQYF
TRBD1,-,TRBJ2-6,TRBV5-6,TGTGCCAGCAGCCGTAGTAGACCCTCGGGACAGCCAGCTCGTAGGGGGGCCAACGTCCTGACTTTC,CASSRSRPSGQPARRGANVLTF
-,-,TRBJ2-5,TRBV5-1,TGCGCCAGCAGCCCCTCGCAGGGGAGGGAGCAGTACTTC,CASSPSQGREQYF
TRBD1,-,TRBJ2-5,TRBV15,TGTGCCACCAGCAGAGTAGGGACAGGGACTGAGACCCAGTACTTC,CATSRVGTGTETQYF
-,few,TRBJ2-1,TRBV7-2,TGTGCCAGCAGCTTAGTAGGGGGGGTTGGGTACAATGAGCAGTTCTTC,CASSLVGGVGYNEQFF
TRBD1,-,TRBJ1-4,TRBV15,TGTGCCACCAGTGGGGACAGGGTACCAACTAATGAAAAACTGTTTTTT,CATSGDRVPTNEKLFF
-,-,TRBJ2-7,TRBV25-1,TGTGCCAGCAGTGAAAAAACCAGGGTTTTGTCCTACGAGCAGTACTTC,CASSEKTRVLSYEQYF
-,few,TRBJ1-2,TRBV20-1,TGCAGTGCTAGAGATGGGGGTGCCTATGGCTACACCTTC,CSARDGGAYGYTF
TRBD1,few,TRBJ2-7,TRBV5-1,TGCGCCAGCAGCTCTAGGACAGGGGGCTACGAGCAGTACTTC,CASSSRTGGYEQYF
-,-,TRBJ1-2,TRBV7-9,TGTGCCAGCAGCTTCCCGTGGGTCGGGACGGGGAAGTACGGCTACACCTTC,CASSFPWVGTGKYGYTF
TRBD1,-,TRBJ1-1,TRBV24-1,TGTGCCACCAGAGGACAGGGGAACACTGAAGCTTTCTTT,CATRGQGNTEAFF
TRBD1,-,TRBJ2-7,TRBV5-1,TGCGCCAGCAGCCCTACCGGGACAGGGTCCTACAATGAGCAGTACTTC,CASSPTGTGSYNEQYF